This TCR beta chain emerged from a study of metastatic and nonmetastatic thyroid tumors. Across the whole study: Repertoire data that came from the blood and tumor or nodule tissue of malignant and benign thyroid patients were compared.

CDR3 length equals 12 residues. Looked up from germline, CDR1 is LNHNV and CDR2 is YYDKDF (reference sequence). The V end was cut by 11 bases, the J end by 0 bases, with 11 bases between. Study results and limitations: Significantly higher TCR beta diversity was reportedly seen in malignant thyroid tumors than benign nodules, in blood and tumor.

This clone was counted at least ten times. Its matching antigen is unknown. MiXCR re-clonotyped the PCR reads for TCRdb. This sample has roughly 41,000 clones, with 15% to 20% found just once. No patient received treatment before thyroid surgery. Sequenced material: blood. The sequence was obtained from a female donor with papillary thyroid cancer or a benign thyroid nodule (not recorded which). Some clones in this sample may be carry-over from other donors' samples. V is TRBV15 and J is TRBJ2-7, with D maybe TRBD2 (5 bases). CDR3 sequence (DNA): TGTGCCTCCGGACGGGACTCCTACGAGCAGTACTTC. As protein: CASGRDSYEQYF.